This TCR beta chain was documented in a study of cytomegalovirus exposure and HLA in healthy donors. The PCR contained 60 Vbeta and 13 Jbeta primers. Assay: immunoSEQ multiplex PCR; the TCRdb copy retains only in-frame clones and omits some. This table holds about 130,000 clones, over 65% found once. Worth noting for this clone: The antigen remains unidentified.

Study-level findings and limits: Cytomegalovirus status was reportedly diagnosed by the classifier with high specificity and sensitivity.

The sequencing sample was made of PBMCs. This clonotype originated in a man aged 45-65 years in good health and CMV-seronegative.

This CDR3 reads CAIRPGLADTGELFF. CDR3 coding DNA: TGTGCCATCAGGCCAGGACTAGCGGACACCGGGGAGCTGTTTTTT. The rearrangement joins TRBV10-3 to TRBJ2-2, with 10 bases that match TRBD2. J lost 3 bases, V lost 6 bases, and 4 bases had no gene match. Looked up from germline, CDR1 is ENHRY and CDR2 is SYGVKD. CDR3 size: 15 residues.